The 18 T cell receptor beta chains listed next were all sequenced from one sample in a study of control samples from healthy donors and cancer patients. Assay used: immunoSEQ multiplex PCR; TCRdb lists only in-frame clones, some missing. The sample yields roughly 170,000 clones, approximately 95% seen once. The source material was blood. The receptors were sampled from a man aged 18 to 29 in good health.

J is TRBJ1-1 and V is TRBV28; no firm D call. Germline values: CDR1 MDHEN, CDR2 SYDVKM. Trimming cost V 8 bases and J 6 bases, with 13 bases left between them. The CDR3 contains 12 residues. The CDR3 DNA reads TGTGCCAGCGAACTGAATAGAGCTGAAGCTTTCTTT. This translates into CASELNRAEAFF.

Comment on this clone: A read error may account for a junction end that differs from germline. The chain carries TRBV6-6 and TRBJ2-2; 7 bases agree with TRBD2. This CDR3 contains 15 residues. CDR1 and CDR2 from the germline V gene are MNHNY and SVGAGI (reference sequence). As DNA, the CDR3 is TGTGCCAGCAGTTCGGCCGGGGGGAACGCCGGGGAGCTGTTTTTT. It codes for CASSSAGGNAGELFF.

The chain carries TRBV5-5 and TRBJ1-2; D is perhaps TRBD1 (5 bases). This CDR3 contains 14 residues. With 0 bases removed from V and 3 bases from J, the gap between germline ends came to 9 bases. From germline, CDR1 is SGHKS and CDR2 YYEKEE (reference sequence). In DNA form, the CDR3 reads TGTGCCAGCAGCTTGGCTTTAGGGGACTATGGCTACACCTTC. Its translation is CASSLALGDYGYTF.

The J gene is TRBJ2-1, the V gene TRBV7-6, with 8 bases identical to TRBD2. There are 17 residues in the CDR3. V lost 3 bases to trimming and J lost 4 bases; unmatched junction nucleotides: 11. In germline, CDR1 is SGHVS, CDR2 FNYEAQ. This chain's CDR3 is CASSLVVGGGIYNEQFF. The CDR3 DNA follows: TGTGCCAGCAGCTTGGTAGTCGGGGGGGGAATTTACAATGAGCAGTTCTTC.

The rearrangement joins TRBV5-1 to TRBJ2-3, with D maybe TRBD2 (6 bases). V lost 5 bases, J lost 6 bases, and 19 bases lay in between. The CDR3 extends over 15 amino acids. Germline values: CDR1 SGHRS, CDR2 YFSETQ. The CDR3 here is CASSILAPERDTQYF. The DNA for the CDR3 is TGCGCCAGCAGTATACTAGCTCCCGAGAGGGATACGCAGTATTTT.

The chain uses TRBV7-3 and TRBJ2-7; 8 bases fit TRBD2. V was clipped by 5 bases and J by 2 bases; unmatched bases: 8. Looked up from germline, CDR1 is SGHTA and CDR2 is FQGTGA. CDR3 length: 15 amino acids. The CDR3 region is CASSPGGGTTYEQYF. DNA of the CDR3: TGTGCCAGCAGCCCCGGGGGGGGCACTACCTACGAGCAGTACTTC.

The chain is built from TRBV18 and TRBJ2-5, with D perhaps matching TRBD2 (7 bases). V lost 3 bases, J lost 4 bases, and 30 bases lay in between. CDR1 and CDR2 (germline): KGHSH, LQKENI. This CDR3 has 20 residues. CDR3 loop: CASSPSTTTLGGGRRETQYF. CDR3 DNA: TGTGCCAGCTCACCTTCTACCACGACCCTAGGGGGGGGCCGACGAGAGACCCAGTACTTC.

V is TRBV30 and J is TRBJ1-2; D gene ambiguous. Germline V gene sequence: CDR1 GTSNPN, CDR2 SVGIG (reference sequence). The CDR3 is 13 residues long. V lost 3 bases and J lost 7, with 15 bases in between. The CDR3 is CAWRSSATAGYTF. For the CDR3, the DNA is TGTGCCTGGAGGTCGTCAGCGACGGCTGGCTACACCTTC.

V gene TRBV30 combines with J gene TRBJ1-1; TRBD1 might be the D (5 bases). CDR1 and CDR2 from the germline V gene are GTSNPN and SVGIG (reference sequence). The length of the CDR3 is 15 residues. V was pared by 5 bases and J by 0 bases, with 16 bases between. CDR3 sequence reads: CAWLFTGTVNTEAFF. The CDR3 nucleotides read TGTGCCTGGCTATTTACCGGGACCGTGAACACTGAAGCTTTCTTT.

V and J are TRBV30 and TRBJ2-3, with D tentatively TRBD2 (7 bases). With 5 bases removed from V and 5 bases from J, the gap between germline ends came to 14 bases. CDR3 length: 13 residues. From germline, CDR1 is GTSNPN and CDR2 SVGIG (reference sequence). CDR3 in DNA: TGTGCCTGGTATGGGGGGGCCAGAGATACGCAGTATTTT. Amino acids: CAWYGGARDTQYF. Looking up the rest from reference TRBV30 and TRBJ2-3 gives the full variable domain: SQTIHQWPATLVQPVGSPLSLECTVEGTSNPNLYWYRQAAGRGLQLLFYSVGIGQISSEVPQNLSASRPQDRQFILSSKKLLLSDSGFYLCAWYGGARDTQYFGPGTRLTVL.

The rearrangement uses TRBV19 and TRBJ2-4; D is possibly TRBD1 or TRBD2 (6 bases each). CDR3 length: 14 residues. V gave up 6 bases and J gave up 6 bases, with 15 bases separating them. CDR1 and CDR2 (germline): LNHDA, SQIVND (reference sequence). CDR3 region: CASRRPGDLNIQYF. The CDR3 DNA reads as TGTGCCAGTAGGCGCCCAGGGGACTTAAACATTCAGTACTTC. Full variable domain (remainder filled in from reference TRBV19 and TRBJ2-4): DGGITQSPKYLFRKEGQNVTLSCEQNLNHDAMYWYRQDPGQGLRLIYYSQIVNDFQKGDIAEGYSVSREKKESFPLTVTSAQKNPTAFYLCASRRPGDLNIQYFGAGTRLSVL.

The J gene is TRBJ2-4, the V gene TRBV20-1; TRBD2 matches at 9 bases. Per germline, CDR1 DFQATT and CDR2 SNEGSKA (reference sequence). The CDR3 runs 14 residues. Trimming removed 3 bases from V and 6 bases from J; junction bases left unmatched: 6. CDR3 residues: CSASDAGGRNIQYF. The CDR3 DNA follows: TGCAGTGCTAGTGACGCGGGGGGGAGAAACATTCAGTACTTC.

This clone was observed a handful of times. CDR3 nucleotides: TGTGCCTGGAGTGGCCGTCTGGGGGATTCACCCCTCCACTTT. It specifies CAWSGRLGDSPLHF. V gene TRBV30 combines with J gene TRBJ1-6, with a tentative D call TRBD1 (5 bases). Deletions cut 1 base from V and 8 bases from J, with 12 bases between. The CDR3 spans 14 residues. The germline V gene has CDR1 GTSNPN and CDR2 SVGIG (reference sequence).

The CDR3 DNA reads TGTGCCAGCAGTGAAGGGCATTACACAGATACGCAGTATTTT. This codes for CASSEGHYTDTQYF. The chain couples TRBV6-1 to TRBJ2-3; D uncertain. Per germline, CDR1 MNHNS and CDR2 SASEGT. The CDR3 is 14 amino acids. Deletions cut 1 base from V and 2 bases from J, with 7 bases between.

The genes are TRBV7-6 and TRBJ1-5, with a weak D call TRBD1 (5 bases). CDR3 size: 15 residues. V lost 3 bases and J lost 4, with 13 bases in between. Germline V CDR1 and CDR2: SGHVS, FNYEAQ. CDR3 in DNA: TGTGCCAGCAGCTTGTTTTCGGGGGGAAATCAGCCCCAGCATTTT. Protein sequence: CASSLFSGGNQPQHF.

V gene TRBV5-1 combines with J gene TRBJ1-4; D is ambiguous. Germline lookup yields CDR1 SGHRS and CDR2 YFSETQ. The CDR3 is 14 residues long. Trimming took 2 bases from V and 3 from J, leaving 8 bases between them. Written as DNA, the CDR3 is TGCGCCAGCAGCTTAGGACCAGCTAATGAAAAACTGTTTTTT. As protein: CASSLGPANEKLFF.

The rearrangement joins TRBV2 to TRBJ2-3, with D possibly being TRBD2 (6 bases). The CDR3 consists of 12 residues. Trimming shortened V by 7 bases and J by 5 bases, and 10 bases separated the two germline ends. Germline V gene data show CDR1 as SNHLY and CDR2 as FYNNEI. The DNA for the CDR3 is TGTGCCAGCACTAGGAGGGGAGATACGCAGTATTTT. Protein product: CASTRRGDTQYF.

The chain combines TRBV11-2 with TRBJ2-1; D is unresolved. CDR1 and CDR2 (germline): SGHAT, FQNNGV. This CDR3 region has 16 residues. V dropped 1 base and J dropped 0 bases, with 10 bases sitting between them. CDR3 residues: CASSLGLGVSYNEQFF. In nucleotides, the CDR3 is TGTGCCAGCAGCTTAGGCCTGGGTGTCTCCTACAATGAGCAGTTCTTC. Full variable domain (rest looked up from reference TRBV11-2 and TRBJ2-1): EAGVAQSPRYKIIEKRQSVAFWCNPISGHATLYWYQQILGQGPKLLIQFQNNGVVDDSQLPKDRFSAERLKGVDSTLKIQPAKLEDSAVYLCASSLGLGVSYNEQFFGPGTRLTVL.